These T cell receptor beta chains were read from a single sample in a study of blood T cells in healthy people across ages. A single record per CDR3 protein comes from TCRdb applying MiXCR to the 5' RACE reads. The sample lists about 1,500,000 distinct CDR3 sequences, 35% to 45% occurring once. The specimen sequenced was blood. These receptors were obtained from a young woman in good health. CDR3s include the opening cysteine and the closing phenylalanine or tryptophan. Each record gives: D gene, clone size, J gene, V gene, CDR3 protein, CDR3 DNA. A D gene is named only where the DNA matches it firmly. Clone size is stated in some rows and not others, as once, few, many or a class when expanded.

d_call: -
clone_size: few
j_call: TRBJ1-4
v_call: TRBV30
cdr3_aa: CAWSFSPLDWDEKLFF
cdr3_nt: TGTGCCTGGAGTTTTTCCCCCCTGGACTGGGATGAAAAACTGTTTTTT

d_call: TRBD1
clone_size: few
j_call: TRBJ1-6
v_call: TRBV3-1
cdr3_aa: CASKSLDRGKSPLHF
cdr3_nt: TGTGCCAGCAAATCCCTGGACAGGGGAAAATCACCCCTCCACTTT

d_call: TRBD2
clone_size: few
j_call: TRBJ2-5
v_call: TRBV7-8
cdr3_aa: CASSTRWTSGNQETQYF
cdr3_nt: TGTGCCAGCAGTACCCGGTGGACTAGCGGGAACCAAGAGACCCAGTACTTC

d_call: -
clone_size: -
j_call: TRBJ1-6
v_call: TRBV20-1
cdr3_aa: CSARDAGVTSPLHF
cdr3_nt: TGCAGTGCTAGAGATGCAGGGGTTACTTCACCCCTCCACTTT

d_call: TRBD1
clone_size: many
j_call: TRBJ2-3
v_call: TRBV4-1
cdr3_aa: CASSQEGTGGRDTQYF
cdr3_nt: TGCGCCAGCAGCCAAGAAGGAACAGGGGGGAGAGATACGCAGTATTTT

d_call: -
clone_size: few
j_call: TRBJ1-1
v_call: TRBV12-3/TRBV12-4
cdr3_aa: CASSTGGSLNTEAFF
cdr3_nt: TGTGCCAGCAGTACGGGGGGGTCGTTGAACACTGAAGCTTTCTTT

d_call: -
clone_size: -
j_call: TRBJ2-2
v_call: TRBV27
cdr3_aa: CASRVAGTLNTGELFF
cdr3_nt: TGTGCCAGCAGGGTGGCAGGCACTCTGAACACCGGGGAGCTGTTTTTT

d_call: TRBD1
clone_size: -
j_call: TRBJ2-1
v_call: TRBV2
cdr3_aa: CASRLAQGQKYNEQFF
cdr3_nt: TGTGCCAGCAGGCTTGCCCAGGGACAGAAGTACAATGAGCAGTTCTTC

d_call: TRBD1
clone_size: -
j_call: TRBJ2-7
v_call: TRBV18
cdr3_aa: CASSLGTGFAEQYF
cdr3_nt: TGTGCCAGCTCACTGGGGACAGGATTTGCGGAGCAGTACTTC

d_call: -
clone_size: -
j_call: TRBJ1-5
v_call: TRBV7-9
cdr3_aa: CASSLNAYQPQHF
cdr3_nt: TGTGCCAGCAGCTTAAATGCGTACCAGCCCCAGCATTTT

d_call: TRBD1
clone_size: -
j_call: TRBJ1-3
v_call: TRBV28
cdr3_aa: CASGSGQGATGNTIYF
cdr3_nt: TGTGCCAGCGGGTCGGGACAGGGGGCGACTGGAAACACCATATATTTT

d_call: -
clone_size: -
j_call: TRBJ2-7
v_call: TRBV7-9
cdr3_aa: CASSSRAGYTSHEQYF
cdr3_nt: TGTGCCAGCAGCTCCCGGGCCGGTTATACATCCCACGAGCAGTACTTC

d_call: TRBD1
clone_size: few
j_call: TRBJ2-7
v_call: TRBV2
cdr3_aa: CASSYRGTRNEQYF
cdr3_nt: TGTGCCAGCAGTTACAGGGGAACGCGAAACGAGCAGTACTTC

d_call: -
clone_size: -
j_call: TRBJ2-7
v_call: TRBV5-6
cdr3_aa: CASRQQQGYEQYF
cdr3_nt: TGTGCCAGCAGACAGCAACAGGGTTACGAGCAGTACTTC

d_call: -
clone_size: -
j_call: TRBJ1-2
v_call: TRBV16
cdr3_aa: CASSQPDILVGYTF
cdr3_nt: TGTGCCAGCAGCCAACCGGACATTCTAGTGGGCTACACCTTC

d_call: -
clone_size: -
j_call: TRBJ1-5
v_call: TRBV30
cdr3_aa: CAWSPNRGGNLFSNQPQHF
cdr3_nt: TGTGCCTGGAGCCCTAACCGGGGCGGCAACCTTTTCAGCAATCAGCCCCAGCATTTT

d_call: -
clone_size: few
j_call: TRBJ2-5
v_call: TRBV5-5
cdr3_aa: CASSLSIWETQYF
cdr3_nt: TGTGCCAGCAGCTTGTCAATATGGGAGACCCAGTACTTC

d_call: -
clone_size: -
j_call: TRBJ1-6
v_call: TRBV18
cdr3_aa: CASSPPQGPFSPLHF
cdr3_nt: TGTGCCAGCTCACCACCGCAGGGTCCTTTCTCACCCCTCCACTTT

d_call: TRBD2
clone_size: -
j_call: TRBJ2-3
v_call: TRBV6-5
cdr3_aa: CASSSLGTGGTDTQYF
cdr3_nt: TGTGCCAGCAGTTCACTGGGGACGGGGGGGACAGATACGCAGTATTTT

d_call: -
clone_size: few
j_call: TRBJ2-3
v_call: TRBV20-1
cdr3_aa: CSALVGGAPASTDTQYF
cdr3_nt: TGCAGTGCCCTGGTTGGTGGGGCCCCGGCCAGCACAGATACGCAGTATTTT

d_call: -
clone_size: -
j_call: TRBJ2-1
v_call: TRBV21-1
cdr3_aa: CASSKGPPGTGDNEQFF
cdr3_nt: TGTGCCAGCAGCAAAGGCCCCCCCGGGACAGGGGACAATGAGCAGTTCTTC

d_call: -
clone_size: -
j_call: TRBJ1-2
v_call: TRBV12-3/TRBV12-4
cdr3_aa: CASSQAQGGNYGYTF
cdr3_nt: TGTGCCAGCAGCCAAGCACAGGGCGGAAACTATGGCTACACCTTC

d_call: -
clone_size: few
j_call: TRBJ2-5
v_call: TRBV6-5
cdr3_aa: CASSRRDTSRETQYF
cdr3_nt: TGTGCCAGCAGTCGCCGGGACACCTCGCGAGAGACCCAGTACTTC

d_call: -
clone_size: -
j_call: TRBJ2-5
v_call: TRBV2
cdr3_aa: CATTGTQYF
cdr3_nt: TGTGCCACCACGGGGACCCAGTACTTC

d_call: -
clone_size: many
j_call: TRBJ1-2
v_call: TRBV6-1
cdr3_aa: CASSESYGYTF
cdr3_nt: TGTGCCAGCAGTGAGTCCTATGGCTACACCTTC

d_call: -
clone_size: few
j_call: TRBJ2-5
v_call: TRBV11-2
cdr3_aa: CASSSPEGFETQYF
cdr3_nt: TGTGCCAGCAGCTCCCCGGAGGGGTTTGAGACCCAGTACTTC

d_call: -
clone_size: -
j_call: TRBJ1-2
v_call: TRBV9
cdr3_aa: CASNKGGGNYGYTF
cdr3_nt: TGTGCCAGCAACAAAGGGGGAGGTAACTATGGCTACACCTTC

d_call: TRBD1
clone_size: few
j_call: TRBJ2-4
v_call: TRBV7-9
cdr3_aa: CASSPGQGLAKNIQYF
cdr3_nt: TGTGCCAGCAGTCCCGGACAGGGATTAGCCAAAAACATTCAGTACTTC

d_call: -
clone_size: few
j_call: TRBJ2-5
v_call: TRBV5-6
cdr3_aa: CASSLPTSETQYF
cdr3_nt: TGTGCCAGCAGCTTGCCGACATCGGAGACCCAGTACTTC

d_call: -
clone_size: -
j_call: TRBJ1-6
v_call: TRBV5-1
cdr3_aa: CASSSTGSSNSPLHF
cdr3_nt: TGCGCCAGCAGCTCCACAGGGTCCTCAAATTCACCCCTCCACTTT

d_call: TRBD1
clone_size: few
j_call: TRBJ2-7
v_call: TRBV11-2
cdr3_aa: CASSLVVRGRSYEQYF
cdr3_nt: TGTGCCAGCAGCTTAGTTGTCAGGGGGCGATCCTACGAGCAGTACTTC

d_call: TRBD1
clone_size: few
j_call: TRBJ1-6
v_call: TRBV7-2
cdr3_aa: CASSLDRGRNSPLHF
cdr3_nt: TGTGCCAGCAGTCTAGACAGGGGGCGCAATTCACCCCTCCACTTT

d_call: TRBD2
clone_size: many
j_call: TRBJ2-1
v_call: TRBV11-2
cdr3_aa: CASSLAVAGRNEQFF
cdr3_nt: TGTGCCAGCAGCTTAGCCGTAGCGGGGCGGAATGAGCAGTTCTTC

d_call: TRBD1
clone_size: -
j_call: TRBJ1-2
v_call: TRBV6-2/TRBV6-3
cdr3_aa: CASSRTGTLNYGYTF
cdr3_nt: TGTGCCAGCAGCAGGACAGGGACACTGAACTATGGCTACACCTTC

d_call: TRBD1
clone_size: -
j_call: TRBJ1-2
v_call: TRBV12-3/TRBV12-4
cdr3_aa: CASSRTGGNDGYTF
cdr3_nt: TGTGCCAGCAGTCGTACAGGGGGCAACGATGGCTACACCTTC

d_call: TRBD1
clone_size: -
j_call: TRBJ1-2
v_call: TRBV20-1
cdr3_aa: CSARDPDYRGPYGYTF
cdr3_nt: TGCAGTGCTAGAGATCCCGACTACAGGGGGCCCTATGGCTACACCTTC

d_call: TRBD2
clone_size: few
j_call: TRBJ2-3
v_call: TRBV5-1
cdr3_aa: CASSLSGSGADTQYF
cdr3_nt: TGCGCCAGCAGCTTGAGCGGGAGTGGGGCAGATACGCAGTATTTT

d_call: TRBD2
clone_size: -
j_call: TRBJ2-7
v_call: TRBV20-1
cdr3_aa: CSARLAGGPYEQYF
cdr3_nt: TGCAGTGCTCGGCTAGCGGGGGGACCTTACGAGCAGTACTTC

d_call: TRBD1
clone_size: -
j_call: TRBJ1-1
v_call: TRBV3-1
cdr3_aa: CASSPTDRANTEAFF
cdr3_nt: TGTGCCAGCAGCCCTACCGACAGGGCGAACACTGAAGCTTTCTTT

d_call: -
clone_size: few
j_call: TRBJ1-2
v_call: TRBV20-1
cdr3_aa: CSARDRQRYGYTF
cdr3_nt: TGCAGTGCTAGAGATAGACAGAGATATGGCTACACCTTC

d_call: -
clone_size: -
j_call: TRBJ2-3
v_call: TRBV6-5
cdr3_aa: CASSFYEGFSSTDTQYF
cdr3_nt: TGTGCCAGCAGTTTTTATGAGGGGTTTTCCTCCACAGATACGCAGTATTTT